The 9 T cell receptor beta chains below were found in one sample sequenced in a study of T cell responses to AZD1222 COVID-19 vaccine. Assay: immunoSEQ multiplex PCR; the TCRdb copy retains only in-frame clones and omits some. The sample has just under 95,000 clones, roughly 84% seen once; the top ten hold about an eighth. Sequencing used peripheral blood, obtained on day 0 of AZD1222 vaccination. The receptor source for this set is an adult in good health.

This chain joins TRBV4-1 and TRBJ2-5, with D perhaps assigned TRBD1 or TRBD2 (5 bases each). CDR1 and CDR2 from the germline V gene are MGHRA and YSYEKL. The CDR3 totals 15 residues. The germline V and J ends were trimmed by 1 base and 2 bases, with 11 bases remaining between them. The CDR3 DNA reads TGCGCCAGCAGCCAAGCGCCGGGACGGCAAGAGACCCAGTACTTC. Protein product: CASSQAPGRQETQYF.

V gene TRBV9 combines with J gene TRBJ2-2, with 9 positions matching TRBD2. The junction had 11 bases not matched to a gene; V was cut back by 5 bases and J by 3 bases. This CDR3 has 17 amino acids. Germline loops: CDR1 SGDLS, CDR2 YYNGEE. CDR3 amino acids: CASSLAGGPVDTGELFF. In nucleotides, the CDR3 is TGTGCCAGCAGTTTGGCGGGGGGGCCGGTCGACACCGGGGAGCTGTTTTTT.

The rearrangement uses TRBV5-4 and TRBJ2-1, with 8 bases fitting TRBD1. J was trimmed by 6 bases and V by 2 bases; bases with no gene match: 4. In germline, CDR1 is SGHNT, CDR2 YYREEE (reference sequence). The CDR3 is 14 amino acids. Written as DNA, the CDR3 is TGTGCCAGCAGCTTCCAGGGGGCGTTCAATGAGCAGTTCTTC. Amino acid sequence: CASSFQGAFNEQFF. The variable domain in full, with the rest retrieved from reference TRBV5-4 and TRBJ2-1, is ETGVTQSPTHLIKTRGQQVTLRCSSQSGHNTVSWYQQALGQGPQFIFQYYREEENGRGNFPPRFSGLQFPNYSSELNVNALELDDSALYLCASSFQGAFNEQFFGPGTRLTVL.

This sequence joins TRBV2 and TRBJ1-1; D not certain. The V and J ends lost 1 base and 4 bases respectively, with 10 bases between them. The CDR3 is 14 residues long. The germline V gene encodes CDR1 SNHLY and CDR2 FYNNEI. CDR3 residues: CASSEGLQLTEAFF. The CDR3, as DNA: TGTGCCAGCAGTGAAGGACTACAGCTCACTGAAGCTTTCTTT. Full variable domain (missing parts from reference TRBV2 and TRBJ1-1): EPEVTQTPSHQVTQMGQEVILRCVPISNHLYFYWYRQILGQKVEFLVSFYNNEISEKSEIFDDQFSVERPDGSNFTLKIRSTKLEDSAMYFCASSEGLQLTEAFFGQGTRLTVV.

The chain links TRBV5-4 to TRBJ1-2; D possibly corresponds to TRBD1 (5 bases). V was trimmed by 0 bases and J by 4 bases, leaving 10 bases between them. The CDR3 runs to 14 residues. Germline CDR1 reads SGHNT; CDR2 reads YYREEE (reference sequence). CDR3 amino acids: CASSLVGEFYGYTF. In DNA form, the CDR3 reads TGTGCCAGCAGCTTGGTAGGGGAGTTCTATGGCTACACCTTC.

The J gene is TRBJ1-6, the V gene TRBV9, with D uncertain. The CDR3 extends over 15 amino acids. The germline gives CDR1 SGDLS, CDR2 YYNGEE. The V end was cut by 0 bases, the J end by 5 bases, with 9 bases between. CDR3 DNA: TGTGCCAGCAGCGTAGATTCAGGCAATAATTCACCCCTCCACTTT. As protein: CASSVDSGNNSPLHF.

The CDR3, as DNA: TGTGCCAGCAGTGAGTTCTCTGGGCAGGGAAATGGCTACACCTTC. Its protein product is CASSEFSGQGNGYTF. The chain carries TRBV6-1 and TRBJ1-2, with a tentative D call TRBD1 (5 bases). The V gene lost 3 bases and the J gene lost 6 bases, with 17 bases spanning the gap. Germline V gives CDR1 MNHNS, CDR2 SASEGT. The CDR3 covers 15 residues.

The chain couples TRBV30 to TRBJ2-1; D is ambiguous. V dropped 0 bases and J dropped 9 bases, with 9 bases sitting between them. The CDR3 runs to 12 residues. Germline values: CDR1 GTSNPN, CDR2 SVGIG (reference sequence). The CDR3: CAWSVWGGEQFF. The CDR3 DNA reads TGTGCCTGGAGTGTTTGGGGTGGTGAGCAGTTCTTC.

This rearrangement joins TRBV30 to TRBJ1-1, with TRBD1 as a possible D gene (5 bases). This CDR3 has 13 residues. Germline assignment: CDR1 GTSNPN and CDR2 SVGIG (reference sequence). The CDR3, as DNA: TGTGCGGGAGGGGTCAACAGGAACACTGAAGCTTTCTTT. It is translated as CAGGVNRNTEAFF.